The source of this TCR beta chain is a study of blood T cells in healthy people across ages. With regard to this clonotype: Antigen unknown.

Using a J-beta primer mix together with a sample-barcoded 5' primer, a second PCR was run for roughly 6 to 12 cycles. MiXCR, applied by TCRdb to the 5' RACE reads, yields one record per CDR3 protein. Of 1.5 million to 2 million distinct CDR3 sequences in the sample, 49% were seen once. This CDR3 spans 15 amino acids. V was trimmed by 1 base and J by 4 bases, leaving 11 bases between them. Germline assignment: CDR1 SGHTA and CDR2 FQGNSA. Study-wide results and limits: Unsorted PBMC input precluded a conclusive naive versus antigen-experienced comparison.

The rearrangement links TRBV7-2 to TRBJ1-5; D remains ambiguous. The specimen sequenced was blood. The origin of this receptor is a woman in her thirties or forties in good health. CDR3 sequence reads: CASSLVSPGNQPQHF. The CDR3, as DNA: TGTGCCAGCAGCTTAGTCAGCCCGGGGAATCAGCCCCAGCATTTT.